The 29 T cell receptor beta chains in this list originate from one sample, sequenced in a study of blood T cell repertoires in COVID-19. TCRdb's copy holds only in-frame clones and misses some; the assay was immunoSEQ multiplex PCR. The table has fewer than 700,000 clones, roughly 89% seen once. The sequenced sample consisted of peripheral blood. The receptors originated from a woman aged 45-60 years with COVID-19, enrolled during active disease.

The chain employs TRBV27 and TRBJ2-3; perhaps TRBD1 as D (5 bases). The CDR3 sequence is 15 residues long. The germline gives CDR1 MNHEY, CDR2 SMNVEV (reference sequence). The V and J ends lost 1 base and 5 bases respectively, with 13 bases between them. This chain's CDR3 is CASSLLRGPGDTQYF. The DNA for the CDR3 is TGTGCCAGCAGTTTATTAAGGGGTCCCGGAGATACGCAGTATTTT.

This clone was observed once. The chain has TRBV30 and TRBJ2-1; D possibly corresponds to TRBD2 (7 bases). Germline V CDR1 and CDR2: GTSNPN, SVGIG (reference sequence). Trimming pared 4 bases from V and 8 bases from J, leaving 12 bases between. The CDR3 has 12 residues. The DNA for the CDR3 is TGTGCCTGGAAGGACAGCGGGGATGAGCAGTTCTTC. Translating it yields CAWKDSGDEQFF.

Only one count was recorded for this clone. This chain links TRBV24-1 with TRBJ2-2; 9 nucleotides line up with TRBD1. Germline V CDR1 and CDR2: KGHDR, SFDVKD. The junction had 3 bases not matched to a gene; V was cut back by 7 bases and J by 7 bases. CDR3 length: 13 amino acids. The DNA for the CDR3 is TGTGCCACCAGAGGACAGGGGAACGGGGAGCTGTTTTTT. The encoded protein is CATRGQGNGELFF.

This clone showed up just a few times. The rearrangement uses TRBV9 and TRBJ2-1; D might be TRBD2 (6 bases). CDR1 is SGDLS and CDR2 is YYNGEE in the germline V gene. This CDR3 region has 15 residues. V lost 0 bases, J lost 6 bases, and 13 bases lay in between. In DNA form, the CDR3 reads TGTGCCAGCAGCGTAGCTCCTAGCGATTTCAATGAGCAGTTCTTC. Encoded protein: CASSVAPSDFNEQFF.

The chain joins TRBV9 to TRBJ1-3; 7 bases are shared with TRBD1. Losses at the gene ends were 1 base for V and 3 bases for J; bases not matched to a gene: 4. Per germline, CDR1 SGDLS and CDR2 YYNGEE. This CDR3 spans 15 amino acids. The CDR3, as DNA: TGTGCCAGCAGCGTAACAGGGGAACTTGGAAACACCATATATTTT. It is translated as CASSVTGELGNTIYF. The variable domain in full, completed from reference TRBV9 and TRBJ1-3, reads DSGVTQTPKHLITATGQRVTLRCSPRSGDLSVYWYQQSLDQGLQFLIQYYNGEERAKGNILERFSAQQFPDLHSELNLSSLELGDSALYFCASSVTGELGNTIYFGEGSWLTVV.

The chain joins TRBV9 to TRBJ2-7, with a weak D call TRBD1 (5 bases). The CDR3 runs 14 residues. The V end lost 4 bases, the J end lost 2 bases, and 13 bases lay between the germline ends. From germline, CDR1 is SGDLS and CDR2 YYNGEE. The CDR3 DNA reads TGTGCCAGCAGCTCAGGGCCTCGGGCCTACGAGCAGTACTTC. Encoded protein: CASSSGPRAYEQYF.

The chain is built from TRBV19 and TRBJ1-1; TRBD1 is a possible D gene (5 bases). Per the germline V gene, CDR1 is LNHDA and CDR2 is SQIVND (reference sequence). Deletions cut 6 bases from V and 0 bases from J, with 11 bases between. CDR3 size: 14 residues. CDR3 loop: CASRTGHLNTEAFF. As DNA, the CDR3 is TGTGCCAGTAGAACCGGACACCTGAACACTGAAGCTTTCTTT. Full variable domain (rest looked up from reference TRBV19 and TRBJ1-1): DGGITQSPKYLFRKEGQNVTLSCEQNLNHDAMYWYRQDPGQGLRLIYYSQIVNDFQKGDIAEGYSVSREKKESFPLTVTSAQKNPTAFYLCASRTGHLNTEAFFGQGTRLTVV.

The rearrangement uses TRBV6-5 and TRBJ1-6, with no clear D. CDR1 and CDR2 from the germline V gene are MNHEY and SVGAGI. The V and J ends lost 6 bases and 8 bases respectively, with 11 bases between them. The CDR3 loop spans 13 amino acids. The CDR3 DNA reads as TGTGCCAGCAGGCATCGGGAAGATTCACCCCTCCACTTT. As protein: CASRHREDSPLHF.

The chain is built from TRBV6-2 or TRBV6-3 and TRBJ1-5; D gene unclear. The length of the CDR3 is 12 residues. CDR1 MNHEY and CDR2 SVGEGT come from the germline V gene. Trimming pared 0 bases from V and 7 bases from J, leaving 4 bases between. As DNA, the CDR3 is TGTGCCAGCAGTTACTCGGGCCAGCCCCAGCATTTT. Protein product: CASSYSGQPQHF.

The V and J genes are TRBV9 and TRBJ1-2, with D possibly being TRBD1 (6 bases). The V end was cut by 3 bases, the J end by 3 bases, with 12 bases between. The length of the CDR3 is 14 residues. Germline CDR1 reads SGDLS; CDR2 reads YYNGEE. The CDR3 nucleotides read TGTGCCAGCAGCGAGGGGGGGAGTCACTATGGCTACACCTTC. Translation gives CASSEGGSHYGYTF.

This clone was counted a single time. The chain is built from TRBV14 and TRBJ1-2; weak D call: TRBD1 (6 bases). The CDR3 contains 17 residues. Trimming cost V 3 bases and J 1 base, with 18 bases left between them. The V gene's germline CDR1 is SGHDN and CDR2 FVKESK. CDR3 loop: CASSHWGRHLNNYGYTF. CDR3 nucleotide sequence: TGTGCCAGCAGCCATTGGGGGCGCCATCTGAATAACTATGGCTACACCTTC.

The gene calls are TRBV7-8 and TRBJ2-2, with TRBD1 matching over 8 bases. CDR1 SGHVS and CDR2 FQNEAQ come from the germline V gene. CDR3 length equals 15 residues. V lost 11 bases, J lost 8 bases, and 16 bases stayed unmatched. As DNA, the CDR3 is TGTGCCTCTTCCAATTACAGGGGGAAGAGGGGGGAGCTGTTTTTT. Translated: CASSNYRGKRGELFF.

This chain uses TRBV30 with TRBJ1-1; D might be TRBD1 (6 bases). This CDR3 is built from 12 residues. V lost 4 bases and J lost 6, with 12 bases in between. The germline V gene encodes CDR1 GTSNPN and CDR2 SVGIG (reference sequence). CDR3 bases: TGTGCCTGGAACAGGGTACGGGCTGAAGCTTTCTTT. Amino acids: CAWNRVRAEAFF. Full variable domain (rest looked up from reference TRBV30 and TRBJ1-1): SQTIHQWPATLVQPVGSPLSLECTVEGTSNPNLYWYRQAAGRGLQLLFYSVGIGQISSEVPQNLSASRPQDRQFILSSKKLLLSDSGFYLCAWNRVRAEAFFGQGTRLTVV.

The V call is TRBV5-6, the J call TRBJ1-3; D ambiguous. This CDR3 contains 16 residues. Trimming removed 4 bases from V and 4 bases from J, with 18 bases in between. CDR1 and CDR2 from the germline V gene are SGHDT and YYEEEE. CDR3 in amino acids: CASSARTRGDGNTIYF. In DNA, the CDR3 is TGTGCCAGCAGCGCAAGAACCCGGGGAGACGGAAACACCATATATTTT.

The chain recombines TRBV6-5 with TRBJ2-4; the D gene is possibly TRBD2 (5 bases). This CDR3 is 14 amino acids long. The germline CDR1 and CDR2 sequences are MNHEY and SVGAGI. Trimming pared 6 bases from V and 3 bases from J, leaving 12 bases between. CDR3 in amino acids: CASRDPRDKNIQYF. In DNA, the CDR3 is TGTGCCAGCAGGGACCCCCGGGACAAAAACATTCAGTACTTC.

The rearrangement links TRBV6-5 to TRBJ1-6, with D hard to call. The ends were cut back, 4 bases at V and 10 bases at J, with 14 bases in the middle. The CDR3 loop spans 14 amino acids. The germline V gene encodes CDR1 MNHEY and CDR2 SVGAGI. The DNA for the CDR3 is TGTGCCAGCAGTTCCCTCCAGTTTCAATCACCCCTCCACTTT. As protein: CASSSLQFQSPLHF.

The chain joins TRBV27 to TRBJ2-1; tentatively, D is TRBD2 (6 bases). The CDR3 is 15 amino acids. With 5 bases removed from V and 5 bases from J, the gap between germline ends came to 16 bases. Germline CDR1 and CDR2: MNHEY and SMNVEV (reference sequence). CDR3 amino acids: CASSPGLSAHNEQFF. The CDR3 DNA reads TGTGCCAGCAGTCCGGGACTGAGTGCACACAATGAGCAGTTCTTC.

V and J are TRBV21-1 and TRBJ2-1; TRBD1, the table's D call, lacks a check against the DNA. TRBV21-1 is flagged as a pseudogene. The CDR3 contains 14 residues. This CDR3 is CASSKTGWGHEQFF. The CDR3 DNA reads as TGTGCCAGCAGCAAGACAGGGTGGGGCCATGAGCAGTTCTTC.

A few counts support this clone. The sample has other DNA sequences that encode this CDR3 too. This chain links TRBV5-1 with TRBJ1-1; TRBD1 agrees at 10 bases. Germline trimming cut 4 bases from V and 6 bases from J; bases unmatched to any gene: 3. From germline, CDR1 is SGHRS and CDR2 YFSETQ. The CDR3 totals 13 residues. CDR3 nucleotide sequence: TGCGCCAGCAGCCCCGGACAGGGGGCTGAAGCTTTCTTT. Residues: CASSPGQGAEAFF.

This chain uses TRBV6-1 with TRBJ1-4, with D possibly TRBD1 on 5 matching bases. CDR3 length: 15 amino acids. Deletions cut 0 bases from V and 7 bases from J, with 12 bases between. Germline CDR1 and CDR2: MNHNS and SASEGT. The CDR3 reads CASSEAQGYGEKLFF. The CDR3 region has the DNA TGTGCCAGCAGTGAAGCGCAGGGTTATGGTGAAAAACTGTTTTTT.

The V gene is TRBV29-1, the J gene TRBJ1-1; 9 nucleotides match TRBD1. The CDR3 totals 14 residues. Germline V CDR1 and CDR2: SQVTM, ANQGSEA. J gave up 2 bases and V 5 bases, and 6 bases lay outside the gene matches. CDR3 sequence reads: CSVPGQGSNTEAFF. The CDR3 DNA follows: TGCAGCGTTCCGGGACAGGGTAGCAACACTGAAGCTTTCTTT.

This chain connects TRBV6-6 to TRBJ1-1; the D gene is possibly TRBD1 (5 bases). The germline gives CDR1 MNHNY, CDR2 SVGAGI (reference sequence). The CDR3 extends over 13 amino acids. V gave up 8 bases and J gave up 1 base, with 11 bases separating them. The CDR3 is CASSLTENTEAFF. The CDR3 bases are TGTGCCAGCTCCCTGACAGAGAACACTGAAGCTTTCTTT.

The chain links TRBV3-1 (or the pseudogene TRBV3-2) to TRBJ2-3, with TRBD1 as a possible D gene (6 bases). The CDR3 is made up of 18 amino acids. Per germline, CDR1 LGHDT and CDR2 YNNKEL (reference sequence). V was shortened by 1 base and J by 4 bases, with 21 bases between the two germline ends. The CDR3 DNA sequence: TGTGCCAGCAGCCAAGGGGACAAGTGGCTAGGCCCATCAGATACGCAGTATTTT. It specifies CASSQGDKWLGPSDTQYF.

The V gene is TRBV2, the J gene TRBJ2-5, with 11 bases matching TRBD2. The germline V gene encodes CDR1 SNHLY and CDR2 FYNNEI. Trimming took 4 bases from V and 2 from J; bases not matched to a gene: 6. The CDR3 extends over 16 amino acids. In nucleotides, the CDR3 is TGTGCCAGCAGTGGTGTTAGCGGGGGGGCTCAAGAGACCCAGTACTTC. It specifies CASSGVSGGAQETQYF.

The chain joins TRBV5-5 to TRBJ1-1; TRBD1 matches at 7 bases. CDR1 and CDR2 from the germline V gene are SGHKS and YYEKEE (reference sequence). Unmatched junction bases numbered 10, after V lost 4 bases and J lost 4 bases. CDR3 length equals 15 residues. The CDR3 region has the DNA TGTGCCAGCAGCCCTAGCCCTTCAGGGGGCACTGAAGCTTTCTTT. Translated: CASSPSPSGGTEAFF.

The chain has TRBV6-5 and TRBJ1-3; D is ambiguous. The V gene's germline CDR1 is MNHEY and CDR2 SVGAGI. CDR3 length: 12 amino acids. The V and J ends lost 7 bases and 2 bases respectively, with 6 bases between them. Here the CDR3 DNA reads TGTGCCAGCACCAGTCCTGGAAACACCATATATTTT. Its protein is CASTSPGNTIYF.

The V and J genes are TRBV6-5 and TRBJ2-7, with TRBD1 matching 9 bases. The CDR3 runs to 15 residues. The V gene's germline CDR1 is MNHEY and CDR2 SVGAGI. The V and J ends lost 4 bases and 2 bases, in that order; junction bases with no gene match: 6. This CDR3 is CASSSPGQGTYEQYF. The CDR3, as DNA: TGTGCCAGCAGTTCCCCGGGACAGGGTACCTACGAGCAGTACTTC.

The chain recombines TRBV9 with TRBJ1-3; 10 bases are shared with TRBD1. After removal of 2 bases from V and 8 bases from J, the junction contained 4 bases not matched to a gene. This CDR3 contains 14 residues. Germline V gene sequence: CDR1 SGDLS, CDR2 YYNGEE. The CDR3 nucleotides read TGTGCCAGCAGCGTCGGACAGGGGGTACACACCATATATTTT. Its translation: CASSVGQGVHTIYF.

The V and J genes are TRBV4-2 and TRBJ2-7; possible D gene TRBD2, 7 bases. This CDR3 contains 17 residues. Germline CDR1 and CDR2: LGHNA and YNFKEQ. Trimming cost V 1 base and J 4 bases, with 20 bases left between them. For the CDR3, the DNA is TGTGCCAGCAGCCAAGGGGTAGGGAGGGGGTTATTTTACGAGCAGTACTTC. This sequence encodes CASSQGVGRGLFYEQYF.